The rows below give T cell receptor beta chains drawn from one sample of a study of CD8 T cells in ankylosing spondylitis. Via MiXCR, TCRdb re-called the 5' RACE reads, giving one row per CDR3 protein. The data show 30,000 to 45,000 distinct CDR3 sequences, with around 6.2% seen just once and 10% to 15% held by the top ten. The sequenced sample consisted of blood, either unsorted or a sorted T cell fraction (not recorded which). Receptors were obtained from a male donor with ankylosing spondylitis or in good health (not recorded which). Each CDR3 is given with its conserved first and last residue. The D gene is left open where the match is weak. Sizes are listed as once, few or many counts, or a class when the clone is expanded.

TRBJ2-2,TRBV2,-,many,TGTGCCAGCAGTGATGACAGGCCGAACACCGGGGAGCTGTTTTTT,CASSDDRPNTGELFF
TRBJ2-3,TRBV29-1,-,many,TGCAGCGTTGAAGAACCCGCGGCAGATACGCAGTATTTT,CSVEEPAADTQYF
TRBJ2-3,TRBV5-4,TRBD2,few,TGTGCCAGCAGCGTCGGACTAGCGGGATCGGCAGATACGCAGTATTTT,CASSVGLAGSADTQYF
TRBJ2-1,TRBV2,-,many,TGTGCCAGCGAGGAGGCACTCTCGAATGAGCAGTTCTTC,CASEEALSNEQFF
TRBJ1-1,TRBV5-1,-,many,TGCGCCAGCAGCACGGGACATCGAGAAGCTTTCTTT,CASSTGHREAFF
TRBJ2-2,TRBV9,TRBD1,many,TGTGCCAGCAGCGAACAGGGGAAGGGCACCGGGGAGCTGTTTTTT,CASSEQGKGTGELFF
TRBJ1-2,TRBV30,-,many,TGTGCCTGGAGTGTGGGACGGTGGCAGGGGCGACCCTATGCCTATGGCTACACCTTC,CAWSVGRWQGRPYAYGYTF
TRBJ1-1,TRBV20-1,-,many,TGCAGTGCTAGAGTGCCAGGGTATCCGAACACTGAAGCTTTCTTT,CSARVPGYPNTEAFF
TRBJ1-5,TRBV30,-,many,TGTGCCTGGAGTTGGAAGGGGAGAGATCAGCCCCAGCATTTT,CAWSWKGRDQPQHF
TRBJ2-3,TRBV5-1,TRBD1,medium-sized,TGCGCCAGCAGCTTGACAGGGGACACAGATACGCAGTATTTT,CASSLTGDTDTQYF
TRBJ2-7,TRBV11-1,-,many,TGTGCCAGCAGCTTAGTTGACGGCGGCACCTACGAGCAGTACTTC,CASSLVDGGTYEQYF
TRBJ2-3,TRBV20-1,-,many,TGCAGTGCTAGAGGTCTATTTAGCACAGATACGCAGTATTTT,CSARGLFSTDTQYF
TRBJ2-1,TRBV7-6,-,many,TGTGCCAGCAGCCCCCCCACATACAATGAGCAGTTCTTC,CASSPPTYNEQFF